This T cell receptor (beta chain) was sequenced during a study of control samples from healthy donors and cancer patients (dated by TCRdb to 2020 to 2021). In the case of this clone: It lacks a known antigen. One base away there is no much larger clone; base qualities are not given.

Reading the germline V gene (reference sequence) gives CDR1 SEHNR and CDR2 FQNEAQ. Deletion took 5 bases off V and 6 bases off J, with a span of 11 bases between the germline ends. The CDR3 has 13 amino acids, counting the end cysteine and phenylalanine. The read is trimmed to its CDR3 DNA, 39 bases read in frame from base 1. Library generation was performed with the immunoSEQ multiplex PCR assay. TCRdb holds this immuneACCESS table with in-frame rearrangements only. Some clones are missing; in checked studies, unresolved V genes explain under half, and the rest has no known cause. The sample records more than 95,000 clones, about 88% of which are singletons. 2% to 2.5% of the sample comes from the top ten.

The sample comprised blood. The receptor's source is a woman in her seventies in good health. Recombination connected TRBV7-9 to TRBJ2-4, with the D gene too uncertain to name. The sequenced DNA is TGTGCCAGCAGCCCACAAGGTTTAAACATTCAGTACTTC. This translates into CASSPQGLNIQYF.